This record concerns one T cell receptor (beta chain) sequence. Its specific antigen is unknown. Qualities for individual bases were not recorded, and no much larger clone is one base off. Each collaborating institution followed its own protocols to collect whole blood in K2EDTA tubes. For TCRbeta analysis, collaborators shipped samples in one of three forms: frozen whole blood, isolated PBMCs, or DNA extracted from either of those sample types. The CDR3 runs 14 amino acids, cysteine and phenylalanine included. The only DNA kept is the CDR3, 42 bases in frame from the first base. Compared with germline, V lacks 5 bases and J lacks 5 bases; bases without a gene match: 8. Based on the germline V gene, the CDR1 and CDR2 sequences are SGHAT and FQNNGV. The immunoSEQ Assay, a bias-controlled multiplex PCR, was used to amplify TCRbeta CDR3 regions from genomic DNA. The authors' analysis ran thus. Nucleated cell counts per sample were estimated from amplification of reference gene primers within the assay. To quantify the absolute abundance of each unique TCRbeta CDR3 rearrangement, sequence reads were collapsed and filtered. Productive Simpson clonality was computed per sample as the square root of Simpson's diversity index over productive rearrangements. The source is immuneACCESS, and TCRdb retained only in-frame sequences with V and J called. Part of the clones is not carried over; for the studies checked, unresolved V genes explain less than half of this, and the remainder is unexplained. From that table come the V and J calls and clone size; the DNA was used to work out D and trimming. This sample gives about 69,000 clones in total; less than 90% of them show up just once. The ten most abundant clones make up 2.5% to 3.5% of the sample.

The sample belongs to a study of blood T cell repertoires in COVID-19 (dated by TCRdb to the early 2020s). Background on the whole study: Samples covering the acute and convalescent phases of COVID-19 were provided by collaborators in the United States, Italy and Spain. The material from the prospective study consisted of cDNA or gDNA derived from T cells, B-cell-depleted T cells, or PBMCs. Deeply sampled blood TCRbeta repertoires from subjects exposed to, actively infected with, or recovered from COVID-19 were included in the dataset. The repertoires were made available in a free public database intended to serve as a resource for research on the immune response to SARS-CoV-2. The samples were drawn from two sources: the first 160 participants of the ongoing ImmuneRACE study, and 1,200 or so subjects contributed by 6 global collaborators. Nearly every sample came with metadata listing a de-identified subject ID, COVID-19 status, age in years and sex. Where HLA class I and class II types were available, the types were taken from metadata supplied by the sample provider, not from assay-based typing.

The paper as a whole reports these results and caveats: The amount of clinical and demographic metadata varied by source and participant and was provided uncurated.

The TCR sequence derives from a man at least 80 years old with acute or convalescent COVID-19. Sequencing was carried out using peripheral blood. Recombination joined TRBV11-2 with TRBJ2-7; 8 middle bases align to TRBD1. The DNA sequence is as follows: TGTGCCAGCAGCCCCCGGGACAGGATCCACGAGCAGTACTTC. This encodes CASSPRDRIHEQYF.